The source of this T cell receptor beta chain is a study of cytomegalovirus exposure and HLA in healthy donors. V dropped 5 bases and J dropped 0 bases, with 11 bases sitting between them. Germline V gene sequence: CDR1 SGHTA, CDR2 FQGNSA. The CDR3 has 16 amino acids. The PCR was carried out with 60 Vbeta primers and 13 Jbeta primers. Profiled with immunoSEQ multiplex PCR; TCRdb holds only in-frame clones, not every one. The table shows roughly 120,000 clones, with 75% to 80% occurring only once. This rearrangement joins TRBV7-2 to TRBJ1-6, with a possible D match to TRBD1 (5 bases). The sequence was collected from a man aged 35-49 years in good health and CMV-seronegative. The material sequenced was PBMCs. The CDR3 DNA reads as TGTGCCAGCAGCCCCAGACAGAGCTCCTATAATTCACCCCTCCACTTT. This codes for CASSPRQSSYNSPLHF.